One sample yielded the 8 T cell receptor beta chains listed below, sequenced in a study of shared clonotypes between healthy human individuals. Cells designated naive CD8 were CD45RO-negative and were positively selected for CCR7, with terminally differentiated effector memory CD45RA+ cells excluded. Generated by immunoSEQ multiplex PCR, the TCRdb table keeps only in-frame clones and is missing some. The table has 560,000 or so clones, approximately 96% seen once. Sequenced input: naive CD8+ T cells sorted from blood. The receptor set was obtained from a woman aged 25 to 39 in good health.

The CDR3 loop is CATGTGLNEQYF. The CDR3 bases are TGTGCCACCGGGACAGGGCTCAACGAGCAGTACTTC. J is TRBJ2-7 and V is TRBV27; TRBD1 matches at 9 bases. Germline trimming cut 10 bases from V and 5 bases from J; bases unmatched to any gene: 6. The CDR3 consists of 12 residues. CDR1 MNHEY and CDR2 SMNVEV come from the germline V gene (reference sequence).

The rearrangement joins TRBV2 to TRBJ2-4; either TRBD1 or TRBD2 may supply D (5 bases each). The V gene's germline CDR1 is SNHLY and CDR2 FYNNEI. The V end was cut by 10 bases, the J end by 5 bases, with 12 bases between. The CDR3 has 12 amino acids. The CDR3 loop reads CATQGVQNIQYF. The CDR3 DNA reads as TGTGCCACCCAGGGAGTCCAAAACATTCAGTACTTC.

This clone was counted only a few times. The chain employs TRBV4-1 and TRBJ1-2; TRBD1 agrees at 7 bases. The junction had 9 bases not matched to a gene; V was cut back by 0 bases and J by 2 bases. The CDR3 extends over 17 amino acids. Germline V gene lookup returns CDR1 MGHRA and CDR2 YSYEKL. This CDR3 is CASSQEAWDSFNYGYTF. The CDR3 DNA reads as TGCGCCAGCAGCCAAGAGGCCTGGGACAGTTTCAACTATGGCTACACCTTC.

CDR3 region: CASSVGLGGSNYGYTF. CDR3 nucleotide sequence: TGTGCCAGCAGTGTTGGATTGGGGGGATCTAACTATGGCTACACCTTC. This rearrangement joins TRBV6-1 to TRBJ1-2, with a possible D match to TRBD1 (5 bases). The CDR3 is 16 amino acids. Deletions cut 4 bases from V and 0 bases from J, with 15 bases between. In germline, CDR1 is MNHNS, CDR2 SASEGT.

CDR3 in amino acids: CASSPQGFSNQPQHF. The DNA for the CDR3 is TGTGCCAGCAGTCCCCAGGGATTTAGCAATCAGCCCCAGCATTTT. The chain has TRBV28 and TRBJ1-5, with a tentative D call TRBD1 (5 bases). The CDR3 is 15 amino acids. The V gene's germline CDR1 is MDHEN and CDR2 SYDVKM. The V and J ends lost 5 bases and 0 bases respectively, with 11 bases between them.

This rearrangement joins TRBV9 to TRBJ1-2; no reliable D call. Germline V gives CDR1 SGDLS, CDR2 YYNGEE. With 0 bases removed from V and 3 bases from J, the gap between germline ends came to 12 bases. The CDR3 consists of 15 residues. CDR3 bases: TGTGCCAGCAGCGTAGCTGCGGTTTGGGACTATGGCTACACCTTC. This codes for CASSVAAVWDYGYTF.

The chain couples TRBV19 to TRBJ2-5; 9 positions match TRBD2. The junction had 18 bases not matched to a gene; V was cut back by 5 bases and J by 5 bases. The CDR3 has 18 residues. CDR1 and CDR2 from the germline V gene are LNHDA and SQIVND (reference sequence). In DNA, the CDR3 is TGTGCCAGTAGTCCCGATGGGACTAGCTACCGACTGCGGGAGACCCAGTACTTC. Protein: CASSPDGTSYRLRETQYF.

The rearrangement uses TRBV25-1 and TRBJ1-2; D is possibly TRBD1 (6 bases). Germline V CDR1 and CDR2: MGHDK, SYGVNS. The ends were cut back, 4 bases at V and 2 bases at J, with 8 bases in the middle. This CDR3 has 13 amino acids. CDR3 in amino acids: CASSGGQNYGYTF. CDR3 coding DNA: TGTGCCAGCAGTGGGGGGCAGAACTATGGCTACACCTTC.